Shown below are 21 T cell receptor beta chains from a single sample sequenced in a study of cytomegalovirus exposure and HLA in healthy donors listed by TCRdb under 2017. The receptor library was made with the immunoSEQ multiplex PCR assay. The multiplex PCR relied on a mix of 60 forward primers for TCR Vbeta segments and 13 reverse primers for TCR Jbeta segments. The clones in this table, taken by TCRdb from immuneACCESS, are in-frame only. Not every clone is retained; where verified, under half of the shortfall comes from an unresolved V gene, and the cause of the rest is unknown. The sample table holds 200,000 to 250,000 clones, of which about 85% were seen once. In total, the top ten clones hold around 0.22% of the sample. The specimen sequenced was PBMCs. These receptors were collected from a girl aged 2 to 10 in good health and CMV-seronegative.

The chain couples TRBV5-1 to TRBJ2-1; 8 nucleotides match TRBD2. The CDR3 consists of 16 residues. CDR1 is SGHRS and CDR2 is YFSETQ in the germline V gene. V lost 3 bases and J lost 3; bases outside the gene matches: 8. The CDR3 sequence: CASSYTSGGGYNEQFF. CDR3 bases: TGCGCCAGCAGCTATACTAGCGGAGGGGGCTACAATGAGCAGTTCTTC.

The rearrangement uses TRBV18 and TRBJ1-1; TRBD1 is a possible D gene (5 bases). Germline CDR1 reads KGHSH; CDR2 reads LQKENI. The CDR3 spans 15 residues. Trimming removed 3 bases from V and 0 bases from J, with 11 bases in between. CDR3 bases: TGTGCCAGCTCACCCCCGGGACTCTTGAACACTGAAGCTTTCTTT. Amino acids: CASSPPGLLNTEAFF.

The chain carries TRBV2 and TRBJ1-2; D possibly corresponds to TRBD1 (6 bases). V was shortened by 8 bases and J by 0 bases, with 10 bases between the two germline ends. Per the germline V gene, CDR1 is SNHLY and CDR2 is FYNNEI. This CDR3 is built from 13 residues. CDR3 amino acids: CASGTQANYGYTF. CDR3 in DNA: TGTGCCAGCGGGACACAGGCTAACTATGGCTACACCTTC.

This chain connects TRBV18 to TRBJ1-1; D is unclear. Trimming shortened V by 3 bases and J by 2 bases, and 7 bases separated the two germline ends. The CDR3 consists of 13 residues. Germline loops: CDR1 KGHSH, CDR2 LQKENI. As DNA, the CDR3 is TGTGCCAGCTCACCTCAGGTAAACACTGAAGCTTTCTTT. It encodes CASSPQVNTEAFF.

Written as DNA, the CDR3 is TGTGCCAGCAGTTCCGGACTAGCGCCCTACAATGAGCAGTTCTTC. Protein: CASSSGLAPYNEQFF. The genes are TRBV27 and TRBJ2-1; 9 bases align to TRBD2. The CDR3 has 15 residues. Germline V gene data show CDR1 as MNHEY and CDR2 as SMNVEV (reference sequence). Trimming cost V 4 bases and J 2 bases; bases outside gene matches: 3.

For the CDR3, the DNA is TGTGCCAGCAGCCGGAGCGGCTCCCAAGAGACCCAGTACTTC. Protein product: CASSRSGSQETQYF. This chain links TRBV9 with TRBJ2-5, with a possible D match to TRBD2 (5 bases). Germline V gene sequence: CDR1 SGDLS, CDR2 YYNGEE. Trimming pared 4 bases from V and 1 base from J, leaving 11 bases between. This CDR3 has 14 residues.

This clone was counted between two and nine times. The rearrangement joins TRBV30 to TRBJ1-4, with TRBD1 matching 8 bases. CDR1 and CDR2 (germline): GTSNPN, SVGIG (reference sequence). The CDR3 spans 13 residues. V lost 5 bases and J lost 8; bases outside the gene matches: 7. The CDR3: CAWDRGTGEKLFF. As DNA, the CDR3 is TGTGCCTGGGACAGGGGAACGGGGGAAAAACTGTTTTTT.

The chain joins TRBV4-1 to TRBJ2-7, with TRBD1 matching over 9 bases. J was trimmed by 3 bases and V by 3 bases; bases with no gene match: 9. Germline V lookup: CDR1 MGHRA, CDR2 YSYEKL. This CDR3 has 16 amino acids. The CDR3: CASSQDTGTGYYEQYF. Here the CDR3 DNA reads TGCGCCAGCAGCCAGGACACCGGGACAGGGTACTACGAGCAGTACTTC.

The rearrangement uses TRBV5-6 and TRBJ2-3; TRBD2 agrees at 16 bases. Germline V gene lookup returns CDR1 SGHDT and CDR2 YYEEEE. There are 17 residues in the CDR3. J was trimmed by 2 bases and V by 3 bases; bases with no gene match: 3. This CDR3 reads CASSWGLAGGDTDTQYF. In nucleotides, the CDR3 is TGTGCCAGCAGCTGGGGACTAGCGGGAGGGGACACAGATACGCAGTATTTT.

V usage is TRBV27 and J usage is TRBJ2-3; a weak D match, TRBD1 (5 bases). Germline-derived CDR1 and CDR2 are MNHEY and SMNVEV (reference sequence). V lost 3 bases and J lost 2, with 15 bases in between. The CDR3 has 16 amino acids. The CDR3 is CASSFRVGRSTDTQYF. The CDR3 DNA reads TGTGCCAGCAGTTTCCGGGTGGGGCGGTCCACAGATACGCAGTATTTT.

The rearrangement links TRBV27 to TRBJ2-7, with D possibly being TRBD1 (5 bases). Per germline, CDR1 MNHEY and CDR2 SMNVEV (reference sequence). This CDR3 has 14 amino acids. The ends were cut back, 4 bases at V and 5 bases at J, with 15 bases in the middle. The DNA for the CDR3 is TGTGCCAGCAGTTCCCAGGGTATTTCCCACGAGCAGTACTTC. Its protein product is CASSSQGISHEQYF.

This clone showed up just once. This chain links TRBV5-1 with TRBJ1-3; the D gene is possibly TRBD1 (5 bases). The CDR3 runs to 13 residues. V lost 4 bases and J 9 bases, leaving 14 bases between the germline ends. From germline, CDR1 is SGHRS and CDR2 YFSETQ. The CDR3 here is CASSPSGGSTIYF. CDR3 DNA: TGCGCCAGCAGCCCCTCGGGGGGGAGCACCATATATTTT.

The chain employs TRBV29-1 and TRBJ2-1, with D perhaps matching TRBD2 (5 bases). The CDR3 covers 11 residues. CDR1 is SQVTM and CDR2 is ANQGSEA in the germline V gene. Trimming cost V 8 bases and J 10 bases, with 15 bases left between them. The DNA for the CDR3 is TGCAGCATAAAAGCGGCGAGGGAGCAGTTCTTC. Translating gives CSIKAAREQFF.

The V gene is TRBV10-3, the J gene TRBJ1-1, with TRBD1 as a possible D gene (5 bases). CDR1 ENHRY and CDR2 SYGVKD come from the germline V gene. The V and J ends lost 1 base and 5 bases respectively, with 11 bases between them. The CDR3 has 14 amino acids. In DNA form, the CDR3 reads TGTGCCATCAGTGAGTTTCAGGGTCAGACTGAAGCTTTCTTT. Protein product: CAISEFQGQTEAFF.

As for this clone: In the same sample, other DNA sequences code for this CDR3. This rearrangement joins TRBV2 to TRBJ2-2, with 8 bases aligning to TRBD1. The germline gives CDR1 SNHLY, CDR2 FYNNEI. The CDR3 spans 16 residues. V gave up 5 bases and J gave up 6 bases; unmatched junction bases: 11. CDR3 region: CASSLGQGNVAGELFF. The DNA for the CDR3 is TGTGCCAGCAGTCTCGGACAGGGCAATGTCGCCGGGGAGCTGTTTTTT.

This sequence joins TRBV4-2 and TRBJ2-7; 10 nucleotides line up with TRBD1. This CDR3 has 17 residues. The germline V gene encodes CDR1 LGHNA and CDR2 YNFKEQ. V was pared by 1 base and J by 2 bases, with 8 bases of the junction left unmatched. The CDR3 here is CASSQVFRDRGAYEQYF. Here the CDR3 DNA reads TGTGCCAGCAGCCAAGTCTTCCGGGACAGGGGAGCCTACGAGCAGTACTTC.

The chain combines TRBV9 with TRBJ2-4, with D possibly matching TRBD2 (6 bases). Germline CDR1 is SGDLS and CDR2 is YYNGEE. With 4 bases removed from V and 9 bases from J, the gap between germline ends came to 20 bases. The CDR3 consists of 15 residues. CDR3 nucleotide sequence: TGTGCCAGCAGCAACTTCCGGGACTCCTGGGGCATTCAGTACTTC. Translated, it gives CASSNFRDSWGIQYF.

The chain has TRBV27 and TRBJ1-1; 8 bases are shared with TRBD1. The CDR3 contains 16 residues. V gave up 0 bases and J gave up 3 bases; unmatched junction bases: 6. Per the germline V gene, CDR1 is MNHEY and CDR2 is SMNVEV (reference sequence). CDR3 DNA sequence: TGTGCCAGCAGTTTATCTTGGACAGGGCCTGACACTGAAGCTTTCTTT. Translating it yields CASSLSWTGPDTEAFF.

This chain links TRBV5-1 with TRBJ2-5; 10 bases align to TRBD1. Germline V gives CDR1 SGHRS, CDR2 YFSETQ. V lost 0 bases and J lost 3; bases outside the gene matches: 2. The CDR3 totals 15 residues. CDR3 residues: CASSLGGQGKETQYF. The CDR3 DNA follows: TGCGCCAGCAGCTTGGGGGGACAGGGGAAAGAGACCCAGTACTTC.

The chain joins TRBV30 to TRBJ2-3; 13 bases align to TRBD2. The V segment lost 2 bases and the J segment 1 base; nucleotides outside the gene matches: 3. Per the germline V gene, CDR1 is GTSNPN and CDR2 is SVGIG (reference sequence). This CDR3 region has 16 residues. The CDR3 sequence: CAWSPGLAGGTDTQYF. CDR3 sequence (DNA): TGTGCCTGGAGTCCCGGACTAGCGGGGGGCACAGATACGCAGTATTTT.

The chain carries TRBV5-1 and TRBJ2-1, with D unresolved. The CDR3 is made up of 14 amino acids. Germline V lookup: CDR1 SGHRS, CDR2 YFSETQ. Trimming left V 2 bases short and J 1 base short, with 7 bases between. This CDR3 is CASSLSGSYNEQFF. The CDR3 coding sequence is TGCGCCAGCAGCTTATCAGGATCCTACAATGAGCAGTTCTTC.